Detailed here is one TCR beta chain. No cognate antigen has been identified for it. No base qualities exist here, and no much larger clone lies one base off it. The cohort was made up of 666 healthy bone marrow donors. Cohort members were all nominally healthy when sampled, although unrecorded immune exposures were likely present. The donor was CMV seropositive and was included in the group of approximately 300 seropositive cohort members. Every donor gave a peripheral blood sample, and the peripheral blood mononuclear cells from that sample were used for TCR beta sequencing. Genomic DNA was extracted from the blood cell samples with the Qiagen DNeasy Blood Extraction Kit. Reading the germline V gene (reference sequence) gives CDR1 LNHDA and CDR2 SQIVND. V drops 1 base and J drops 6 bases, leaving 27 bases in between. Reading from cysteine to phenylalanine, the CDR3 counts 19 amino acids. Just the 57-base CDR3 DNA is kept, in frame starting at base 1.

The sample comes from a study of cytomegalovirus exposure and HLA in healthy donors (dated by TCRdb to 2016 to 2017). Regarding the study in general: An earlier analysis of 587 of the donors reported 276 Gb of sequence data and approximately 120 million unique TCR beta sequences obtained from roughly 180 million T cells. Along with the roughly 710-subject first cohort, a separate validation cohort of about 110 different subjects was used. Among a few hundred genotyped donors of the cohort, an average of approximately 250,000 unique TCR beta nucleotide sequences were sequenced per donor, around 18% of them non-productive. The T cell repertoires of under 700 subjects were profiled by immunosequencing and related to cytomegalovirus serostatus. In an earlier analysis of 500 to 650 of the donors, high-throughput TCR beta sequencing was used to judge whether each TCR beta V gene segment behaved as functional or pseudogenic. Donor age, sex, ethnicity and CMV serostatus were compiled together with the repertoire data. A later genetic analysis used genome-wide SNP genotypes for about 55% of the 666 donors, treating that subset as a discovery cohort. An early release that covered about 600 HLA-typed donors contained about 300 gigabases of sequencing data and about 93 million unique TCR sequences. The aim of the study was to test whether cataloging public T cell receptors could identify signatures of past pathogen exposure. The later analysis used no new phenotypic data to find candidate immune exposures, relying instead on TCR beta sequences and their occurrence across donors. Four to six DR-DQ haplotypes were handled as single units for association and clustering, since linkage in the cohort was strong. All discovery cohort repertoires had been generated using a single sequencing platform. HLA typing included class I and class II loci at four-digit resolution. Among the roughly 400 genotyped donors, approximately 76% belonged to the genetic ancestry cluster associated with self-reported Caucasian donors. High-throughput TCR immunosequencing, statistical association of individual TCRs with disease status, and machine learning were combined to predict cytomegalovirus infection status. A later analysis re-analyzed previously published TCR beta repertoires from roughly 600 donors and added high-resolution HLA genotyping to study TCR occurrence patterns. The number of donors typed differed by locus, with 629-630 for A, B, C, DRB1 and DQB1, roughly 520 for DQA1, about 610 for DPA1, and over 400 for DPB1. The research as a whole found: In this cohort, only TCR beta chains were sequenced, and detectable features were limited by the absence of alpha or paired-chain data. Several of the top co-occurrence clusters appeared to be linked to parvovirus B19, influenza, CMV and Epstein-Barr virus, according to a later analysis. According to a later analysis, most CMV-associated TCR beta chains appeared to be HLA-restricted, and the HLA associations seemed to be driven largely by CMV exposure. Across donors, most TCR sequences were observed very rarely, whereas some public TCRs were present in many individuals. A further reported finding was that TCR beta sequences accurately predicted the HLA-A and HLA-B alleles for most subjects in the first cohort. Because counts were too low, some 17 rarely observed V segments, including chromosome 9 orphons, were excluded from the earlier analysis of 587 of the donors. HLA typing was unavailable for some donors at each locus, so association tests used only the typed subset. For the cohort, immune exposure information was limited to CMV serostatus. Cytomegalovirus status was reported to be diagnosed by the classifier with high specificity and sensitivity in both the original and validation cohorts. In a later genetic analysis, a missense DCLRE1C variant was associated with V-gene and J-gene trimming of TCR beta chains, and the association was replicated in an independent cohort. Roughly uniform sequencing depth across donors was assumed in presence/absence analyses, although this assumption may not hold. The authors suggested that the approach could potentially be generalized to other disease states and immunological phenotypes. Because the 87-base-pair reads could not distinguish some IMGT-functional V segments, including TRBV6-2 and TRBV6-3, those segments were excluded. When HLA alleles, especially DR and DQ, strongly co-occurred, TCR associations were difficult to assign to individual alleles. The study listed 170 or so TCR beta chains as associated with cytomegalovirus. Three of the identified cytomegalovirus-associated TCR beta chains were confirmed in vitro to be specific for cytomegalovirus antigens. Correlated functional status among segregating V segments might be attributable to linkage disequilibrium, but an unknown experimental factor could not be ruled out. In a later analysis, the rate of TCR association differed among HLA loci, with DRB1 alleles having the most associated TCRs and HLA-C alleles having the fewest. The sequencing pipeline was judged likely to have produced a cluster of highly shared sequence variants as a technical artifact. A later analysis associated about 16,000 TCR beta sequences with specific HLA alleles at a false discovery rate of 0.05. According to a later genetic analysis, donors in an Asian-associated ancestry cluster had fewer N-insertions in productive TCRs than the approximately 700-donor mean. Compared with equally common non-associated chains, HLA-associated TCR beta chains in a later analysis were more clonally expanded and had lower generation probabilities. In an earlier analysis of fewer than 700 of the donors, most TCR beta V segments appeared in productive rearrangements about 90% or about 30% of the time, broadly matching IMGT annotations.

The library was built by means of the immunoSEQ multiplex PCR assay. For the multiplex PCR, a mixture combining 60 forward primers for TCR Vbeta segments and 13 reverse primers for TCR Jbeta segments was used. Amplification of the CDR3 region of rearranged TCR beta genes was performed with a multiplex PCR assay on genomic DNA. On the Illumina HiSeq System, the amplified TCR beta libraries were sequenced as 87-base-pair reads. In the paper's pipeline: Across the 670 or so repertoires, a later analysis counted 80 million or so unique TCR beta chains, around 11 million of which were shared by at least two donors. A nearest-neighbor algorithm error-corrected the raw reads and collapsed the reads into unique sequences, merging closely related sequences to remove PCR and sequencing errors. Alignment of CDR3 sequences to IMGT reference sequences was used to assign V, D and J gene segments. For a sequence to be retained, a match of at least six nucleotides to both a V gene segment and a J gene segment was required. A rearrangement counted as productive if the CDR3 had no stop codons and remained in frame with V and J, and every other rearrangement counted as non-productive. Following IMGT convention, CDR3 was defined as the stretch from the second conserved V-encoded cysteine to the conserved J-encoded phenylalanine. In an earlier analysis of some 550 of the donors, sequences lacking an unambiguous match to a single V gene segment were excluded. An earlier analysis of 587 of the donors classified V segments as functional when productive rearrangements were above 56.7% and as segregating when the standard deviation between donors was above 5%. A statistical classification framework was developed to diagnose cytomegalovirus status using the catalog of TCR beta chain sequences. A later analysis assigned V and J genes by comparing TCR nucleotide sequences with IMGT/GENE-DB human TR gene sequences. Using the TCRdist pipeline, a later analysis assigned CDR3 sequences along with most-parsimonious VDJ recombination scenarios. In a later analysis, every TCR beta chain was defined by the combination of its CDR3 amino acid sequence and its V-gene family, and reads without a unique V-gene family were dropped. As a way to deal with suspected cross-contamination and a sequencing artifact, a later analysis dropped over 550 nucleotide sequences that were highly shared and had low generation probability. In a later analysis, a clonal expansion index was calculated for each public chain from normalized within-repertoire ranks of inferred template counts. In a later analysis, generation probabilities were computed using a VDJ recombination model fitted to out-of-frame rearrangements, and the results were checked against IGoR. In a later analysis, TCR-TCR, TCR-HLA and TCR-CMV co-occurrence was scored with hypergeometric tests, and a repertoire-size bias correction was applied to TCR pairs. In a later analysis, false discovery rates were estimated by permuting HLA or CMV assignments 20 times. A later analysis grouped co-occurring TCRs with DBSCAN, adding TCRdist sequence similarity when clustering within HLA-allele-positive subsets. For co-occurrence clustering, repertoires with fewer than 30,000 or more than 120,000 public chains were excluded, along with roughly 5 repertoires with anomalous nucleotide sharing. Sourced from immuneACCESS, this table was stored by TCRdb with only in-frame sequences that have V and J called. A share of the clones is absent; for the studies checked, an unresolved V gene accounts for under half, and the remainder has no known explanation. Clonal size and the V and J genes are those of that table, whereas D and trimming came from the DNA. Counted in this sample were approximately 76,000 clones; 65% to 75% of them appeared once. The ten largest clones capture 15% to 20% of the sample.

The source of this sequence is a woman in her forties in good health and CMV-seropositive. Sequences were obtained from PBMCs. Recombination joined TRBV19 with TRBJ1-1, with TRBD1 as a weak D call on 6 bases. The CDR3 has the sequence CASSIGARALTGEHSEAFF. At the DNA level, the sequence is TGTGCCAGTAGTATAGGGGCCCGGGCCCTGACAGGCGAACACTCTGAAGCTTTCTTT.